These 25 T cell receptor beta chains came from one sample sequenced in a study of response to subunit inactivated influenza vaccine. TCRdb analysed the RT-PCR reads with MiXCR anew, one entry per CDR3 protein. The data show hundreds of thousands of distinct CDR3 sequences, with over 9.5% seen just once and roughly a tenth held by the top ten. The specimen was PBMCs from blood, collected on the day of vaccination. The source is a man aged 50-59 years who received an inactivated influenza vaccine.

The J gene is TRBJ2-5, the V gene TRBV7-2, with 11 bases that match TRBD1. Germline CDR1 is SGHTA and CDR2 is FQGNSA. The CDR3 length is 15 residues. The junction had 6 bases not matched to a gene; V was cut back by 5 bases and J by 4 bases. The CDR3: CASSPQGTGGETQYF. In nucleotides, the CDR3 is TGTGCCAGCAGCCCTCAAGGGACAGGGGGAGAGACCCAGTACTTC.

The V gene is TRBV20-1, the J gene TRBJ1-2; D gene ambiguous. The ends were cut back, 3 bases at V and 6 bases at J, with 11 bases in the middle. Per the germline V gene, CDR1 is DFQATT and CDR2 is SNEGSKA (reference sequence). CDR3 length: 12 residues. For the CDR3, the DNA is TGCAGTGCTAGGGAAACGCAAAATGGCTACACCTTC. Protein: CSARETQNGYTF.

This clonotype was counted many times. V gene TRBV27 combines with J gene TRBJ2-7, with 11 bases matching TRBD1. V lost 10 bases to trimming and J lost 2 bases; unmatched junction nucleotides: 7. CDR1 and CDR2 (germline): MNHEY, SMNVEV (reference sequence). The CDR3 runs 14 residues. CDR3 DNA sequence: TGTGCCACCCGAGGGGGACAGGGGGCCTACGAGCAGTACTTC. Residues: CATRGGQGAYEQYF.

This clonotype was observed a few times. CDR3 sequence: CSVERGPLTEAFF. CDR3 bases: TGCAGCGTTGAACGGGGGCCCCTTACTGAAGCTTTCTTT. V usage is TRBV29-1 and J usage is TRBJ1-1; the D gene is possibly TRBD1 (6 bases). Trimming left V 2 bases short and J 5 bases short, with 12 bases between. This CDR3 has 13 amino acids. Germline V lookup: CDR1 SQVTM, CDR2 ANQGSEA.

The V gene is TRBV6-5, the J gene TRBJ2-2; 7 nucleotides line up with TRBD2. Looked up from germline, CDR1 is MNHEY and CDR2 is SVGAGI. The ends lost 2 bases at V and 7 bases at J; junction bases unmatched: 7. CDR3 length equals 15 residues. CDR3 nucleotide sequence: TGTGCCAGCAGTTACGGGGGAGGGCCAGTCGGGGAGCTGTTTTTT. Amino acids: CASSYGGGPVGELFF.

CDR3 in amino acids: CASSGLLNTEAFF. Here the CDR3 DNA reads TGTGCCAGCAGTGGCCTTTTAAACACTGAAGCTTTCTTT. The chain has TRBV6-1 and TRBJ1-1; no firm D call. The CDR3 length is 13 residues. From germline, CDR1 is MNHNS and CDR2 SASEGT. The V gene lost 4 bases and the J gene lost 2 bases, with 8 bases spanning the gap.

This clonotype was observed many times. This rearrangement joins TRBV5-1 to TRBJ2-5, with TRBD1 matching over 7 bases. J lost 3 bases, V lost 2 bases, and 4 bases had no gene match. The germline CDR1 and CDR2 sequences are SGHRS and YFSETQ. This CDR3 has 14 amino acids. The CDR3 nucleotides are TGCGCCAGCAGCTTTGGGACAGCAAAAGAGACCCAGTACTTC. This codes for CASSFGTAKETQYF.

The chain combines TRBV12-3 or TRBV12-4 with TRBJ2-5, with unresolved D. This CDR3 is 14 amino acids long. V was pared by 1 base and J by 7 bases, with 13 bases between. The CDR3 reads CASSLGAVTVTQYF. CDR3 in DNA: TGTGCCAGCAGTTTAGGTGCGGTAACGGTGACCCAGTACTTC.

The V and J genes are TRBV18 and TRBJ1-5, with D possibly being TRBD1 (6 bases). The germline CDR1 and CDR2 sequences are KGHSH and LQKENI. Between the trimmed V and J ends, which lost 6 bases and 2 bases, there was a span of 11 bases. CDR3 length equals 14 residues. The CDR3 protein is CASSGAGGNQPQHF. The CDR3 nucleotides read TGTGCCAGCTCCGGGGCAGGGGGCAATCAGCCCCAGCATTTT.

This clonotype was observed a handful of times. The gene calls are TRBV7-2 and TRBJ1-2, with TRBD1 matching 7 bases. Trimming took 5 bases from V and 1 from J; bases not matched to a gene: 4. This CDR3 is built from 14 residues. Germline V gene lookup returns CDR1 SGHTA and CDR2 FQGNSA. CDR3: CASSSTGVNYGYTF. DNA for the CDR3: TGTGCCAGCAGCAGCACAGGGGTTAACTATGGCTACACCTTC. Supplemented by reference TRBV7-2 and TRBJ1-2, the full variable domain reads GAGVSQSPSNKVTEKGKDVELRCDPISGHTALYWYRQSLGQGLEFLIYFQGNSAPDKSGLPSDRFSAERTGGSVSTLTIQRTQQEDSAVYLCASSSTGVNYGYTFGSGTRLTVV.

The sample holds a few counts of this clonotype. The CDR3, as DNA: TGTGCCAGCAGGCGACGGACAGGGGGCTTACAGCCCCAGCATTTT. This translates into CASRRRTGGLQPQHF. This chain links TRBV6-2 or TRBV6-3 with TRBJ1-5; 11 bases match TRBD1. This CDR3 is built from 15 residues. Germline V gene sequence: CDR1 MNHEY, CDR2 SVGEGT. V gave up 6 bases and J gave up 7 bases; unmatched junction bases: 8.

This clonotype was seen a handful of times. CDR3 amino acids: CASSSNPSVSKNIQYF. CDR3 coding DNA: TGTGCCAGCAGTTCTAACCCATCAGTTTCCAAAAACATTCAGTACTTC. This chain uses TRBV28 with TRBJ2-4; no firm D call. CDR1 and CDR2 (germline): MDHEN, SYDVKM. CDR3 length: 16 amino acids. V dropped 4 bases and J dropped 2 bases, with 15 bases sitting between them.

Details on this clonotype: A junction end diverges from the germline sequence, so it may reflect a read error. The gene calls are TRBV13 and TRBJ2-1; 8 bases match TRBD2. Germline V gene sequence: CDR1 PRHDT, CDR2 FYEKMQ (reference sequence). The CDR3 length is 16 residues. The CDR3 loop is CASNLGSGGYYNEQFF. The CDR3 DNA follows: TGTGCCAGCAACTTAGGGTCGGGAGGGTATTACAATGAGCAGTTCTTC.

This clonotype was counted between two and nine times. This sequence joins TRBV3-1 and TRBJ1-4; 8 bases agree with TRBD1. Germline assignment: CDR1 LGHDT and CDR2 YNNKEL (reference sequence). CDR3 length: 17 amino acids. Trimming cost V 6 bases and J 2 bases; bases outside gene matches: 11. The CDR3 DNA reads as TGTGCCAGCAGAGGCGGCAGGGGGCAAGTTACTAATGAAAAACTGTTTTTT. Translated, it gives CASRGGRGQVTNEKLFF.

This clonotype was seen repeatedly, ten times or more. The gene calls are TRBV10-3 and TRBJ2-1; 9 nucleotides line up with TRBD1. Per the germline V gene, CDR1 is ENHRY and CDR2 is SYGVKD. There are 16 residues in the CDR3. V trimming: 3 bases; J trimming: 7 bases; junction bases outside the gene matches: 10. CDR3 residues: CAISDPRDRGGNEQFF. The DNA of the CDR3 is TGTGCCATCAGTGATCCCCGCGACAGGGGGGGAAATGAGCAGTTCTTC.

This clonotype occurred a few times. The rearrangement joins TRBV6-1 to TRBJ1-1; possible D gene TRBD1, 5 bases. Germline V CDR1 and CDR2: MNHNS, SASEGT. The CDR3 has 15 residues. The V end lost 6 bases, the J end lost 0 bases, and 14 bases lay between the germline ends. CDR3 sequence reads: CASRARGDLNTEAFF. The CDR3 coding sequence is TGTGCCAGCAGGGCCCGGGGGGACCTGAACACTGAAGCTTTCTTT.

J is TRBJ1-1 and V is TRBV25-1; 10 nucleotides match TRBD1. Germline assignment: CDR1 MGHDK and CDR2 SYGVNS. Trimming at V came to 8 bases and at J to 4 bases, leaving 10 bases not matched to a gene. The CDR3 contains 15 residues. The CDR3 DNA reads as TGTGCCAGCTCCAGACAGGGGGCTGGGGGCACTGAAGCTTTCTTT. Its protein is CASSRQGAGGTEAFF.

V and J are TRBV20-1 and TRBJ2-1; either TRBD1 or TRBD2 may supply D (6 bases each). Germline V gene lookup returns CDR1 DFQATT and CDR2 SNEGSKA (reference sequence). The length of the CDR3 is 13 residues. V gave up 3 bases and J gave up 4 bases, with 10 bases separating them. This CDR3 is CSASGGLYNEQFF. As DNA, the CDR3 is TGCAGTGCTAGCGGGGGCCTTTACAATGAGCAGTTCTTC.

There are a few counts of this clonotype. The chain is built from TRBV19 and TRBJ1-2; 10 bases are shared with TRBD1. The CDR3 has 18 amino acids. Per germline, CDR1 LNHDA and CDR2 SQIVND (reference sequence). The trim removed 10 bases at V and 8 bases at J, leaving 25 bases unmatched. CDR3 in DNA: TGTGCCACCGAGGAGGGACTGACAGGGGGCTTTTGGAATCGGGGCTACACCTTC. Its translation: CATEEGLTGGFWNRGYTF.

The chain links TRBV28 to TRBJ2-3; 10 nucleotides match TRBD2. Trimming at V came to 5 bases and at J to 2 bases, leaving 4 bases not matched to a gene. CDR3 size: 15 residues. Germline loops: CDR1 MDHEN, CDR2 SYDVKM. The CDR3 sequence is CASSPLAGFTDTQYF. The DNA of the CDR3 is TGTGCCAGCAGTCCACTAGCGGGGTTCACAGATACGCAGTATTTT.

This clonotype has a handful of counts. This chain uses TRBV7-7 with TRBJ2-3; D might be TRBD1 (6 bases). Germline V lookup: CDR1 SSHAT, CDR2 FNYEAQ (reference sequence). Trimming stripped 5 bases from V and 4 bases from J, with 13 bases between. This CDR3 comprises 14 residues. CDR3 sequence: CASSKIGGPDTQYF. CDR3 nucleotides: TGTGCCAGCAGCAAAATAGGGGGACCAGATACGCAGTATTTT.

CDR3 sequence reads: CASSSDSFSSYNEQFF. As DNA, the CDR3 is TGCGCCAGCAGCAGCGACAGTTTCAGCTCCTACAATGAGCAGTTCTTC. The chain combines TRBV4-3 with TRBJ2-1; a possible D gene is TRBD1 (5 bases). The CDR3 covers 16 residues. Per germline, CDR1 LGHNA and CDR2 YSLEER. Trimming left V 5 bases short and J 0 bases short, with 14 bases between.

In its sample, this clonotype was seen many times. The chain joins TRBV24-1 to TRBJ2-5; D is possibly TRBD1 (6 bases). The CDR3 spans 16 residues. V was shortened by 6 bases and J by 4 bases, with 20 bases between the two germline ends. Germline assignment: CDR1 KGHDR and CDR2 SFDVKD. CDR3 protein: CATSSSLNQGRETQYF. The DNA of the CDR3 is TGTGCCACCAGTTCGAGTCTCAATCAGGGGCGAGAGACCCAGTACTTC.

The V call is TRBV4-1, the J call TRBJ2-5; 8 bases fit TRBD1. This CDR3 is built from 15 residues. J was trimmed by 10 bases and V by 2 bases; bases with no gene match: 12. Germline CDR1 and CDR2: MGHRA and YSYEKL. The CDR3 region has the DNA TGCGCCAGCAGCCAAACCGACAGGGGCCGCCCTGTCCAGTACTTC. Its protein is CASSQTDRGRPVQYF.

This clonotype appeared a few times. J is TRBJ1-1 and V is TRBV18; 10 bases agree with TRBD1. Germline V gene sequence: CDR1 KGHSH, CDR2 LQKENI. The CDR3 extends over 16 amino acids. V gave up 5 bases and J gave up 1 base; unmatched junction bases: 7. The CDR3 DNA reads TGTGCCAGCTCAGCCGGGACAGGGGTTGCGAACACTGAAGCTTTCTTT. Translating it yields CASSAGTGVANTEAFF. The full variable domain, completed using reference TRBV18 and TRBJ1-1, is NAGVMQNPRHLVRRRGQEARLRCSPMKGHSHVYWYRQLPEEGLKFMVYLQKENIIDESGMPKERFSAEFPKEGPSILRIQQVVRGDSAAYFCASSAGTGVANTEAFFGQGTRLTVV.